This entry lists 13 T cell receptor beta chains sequenced from one sample in a study of shared clonotypes between healthy human individuals. Profiling relied on immunoSEQ multiplex PCR, and the TCRdb table lists in-frame clones only, not all of them. The table includes some 1.5 million clones, around 98% detected once. The specimen was naive CD4+ T cells sorted from blood. The subset is: CD45RA+ positively selected. All receptors derive from a man aged 30 to 45 in good health.

The chain links TRBV14 to TRBJ2-1; D call uncertain. This CDR3 region has 17 residues. The germline V and J ends were trimmed by 5 bases and 0 bases, with 17 bases remaining between them. Germline CDR1 is SGHDN and CDR2 is FVKESK. The CDR3: CASSVPLKGGSYNEQFF. CDR3 in DNA: TGTGCCAGCAGCGTTCCATTGAAGGGCGGCTCCTACAATGAGCAGTTCTTC.

This clone has a single count. V gene TRBV9 combines with J gene TRBJ1-2; tentatively, D is TRBD1 (5 bases). V was shortened by 0 bases and J by 4 bases, with 10 bases between the two germline ends. This CDR3 contains 14 residues. Germline lookup yields CDR1 SGDLS and CDR2 YYNGEE. Here the CDR3 DNA reads TGTGCCAGCAGCGTAGTCGGGGGGTCCTATGGCTACACCTTC. Residues: CASSVVGGSYGYTF.

The CDR3 spells CASSLSAATDTQYF. The CDR3 DNA reads as TGTGCCAGCAGCTTATCGGCGGCAACAGATACGCAGTATTTT. The V call is TRBV7-8, the J call TRBJ2-3; D gene uncertain. Germline lookup yields CDR1 SGHVS and CDR2 FQNEAQ. The CDR3 runs to 14 residues. Trimming took 2 bases from V and 3 from J, leaving 9 bases between them.

The chain recombines TRBV5-4 with TRBJ2-1; the match to TRBD2 covers 7 bases. Germline loops: CDR1 SGHNT, CDR2 YYREEE (reference sequence). The CDR3 consists of 19 residues. Germline trimming cut 3 bases from V and 0 bases from J; bases unmatched to any gene: 15. The CDR3 spells CASSSAGVGGGTSYNEQFF. DNA of the CDR3: TGTGCCAGCAGCTCCGCTGGTGTGGGGGGAGGGACCTCCTACAATGAGCAGTTCTTC.

The V gene is TRBV30, the J gene TRBJ1-5; D is unclear. The length of the CDR3 is 13 residues. CDR1 is GTSNPN, CDR2 SVGIG, per germline (reference sequence). With 4 bases removed from V and 0 bases from J, the gap between germline ends came to 7 bases. In nucleotides, the CDR3 is TGTGCCTGGACAAGGTCTAGCAATCAGCCCCAGCATTTT. Translation gives CAWTRSSNQPQHF. Complete variable domain (other parts from reference TRBV30 and TRBJ1-5): SQTIHQWPATLVQPVGSPLSLECTVEGTSNPNLYWYRQAAGRGLQLLFYSVGIGQISSEVPQNLSASRPQDRQFILSSKKLLLSDSGFYLCAWTRSSNQPQHFGDGTRLSIL.

V gene TRBV5-1 combines with J gene TRBJ2-3; D is perhaps TRBD1 or TRBD2 (6 bases each). This CDR3 spans 15 amino acids. Trimming pared 8 bases from V and 6 bases from J, leaving 22 bases between. CDR1 is SGHRS, CDR2 YFSETQ, per germline. The CDR3 region is CASFEFGGAPDTQYF. The CDR3 DNA reads as TGCGCCAGTTTCGAATTCGGGGGCGCCCCGGATACGCAGTATTTT.

CDR3 amino acids: CASSPLGGGRIYF. The CDR3 nucleotides read TGCGCCAGCAGCCCGTTGGGAGGGGGACGAATCTACTTC. The V and J genes are TRBV5-1 and TRBJ2-5; a weak D match, TRBD2 (7 bases). The CDR3 covers 13 residues. Trimming took off 4 bases at V and 14 bases at J, with 21 bases between the two ends. Germline lookup yields CDR1 SGHRS and CDR2 YFSETQ.

This rearrangement joins TRBV7-9 to TRBJ1-1; no clear D gene. The CDR3 spans 14 residues. Per the germline V gene, CDR1 is SEHNR and CDR2 is FQNEAQ (reference sequence). V was trimmed by 1 base and J by 2 bases, leaving 8 bases between them. CDR3 DNA sequence: TGTGCCAGCAGCTTAGGGACGTACAACACTGAAGCTTTCTTT. Residues: CASSLGTYNTEAFF.

This clone was observed a single time. V is TRBV27 and J is TRBJ1-2; D unclear. Trimming cost V 2 bases and J 2 bases, with 6 bases left between them. The CDR3 covers 13 residues. In germline, CDR1 is MNHEY, CDR2 SMNVEV (reference sequence). The CDR3 bases are TGTGCCAGCAGTTTAACAGCCAACTATGGCTACACCTTC. Encoded protein: CASSLTANYGYTF.

V and J are TRBV12-5 and TRBJ1-2; D remains ambiguous. Trimming took 2 bases from V and 3 from J, leaving 10 bases between them. The CDR3 length is 14 residues. Germline-derived CDR1 and CDR2 are LGHNT and FRNRAP. The CDR3, as DNA: TGTGCTAGTGGTTTGAGTGGACGACACTATGGCTACACCTTC. Protein product: CASGLSGRHYGYTF.

This sequence joins TRBV7-2 and TRBJ1-3, with D unresolved. V was cut by 5 bases and J by 0 bases, with 11 bases left in between. The V gene's germline CDR1 is SGHTA and CDR2 FQGNSA. The CDR3 covers 15 residues. The CDR3 region is CASSPYRSSGNTIYF. Written as DNA, the CDR3 is TGTGCCAGCAGCCCCTACCGGTCCTCTGGAAACACCATATATTTT. Complete variable domain (other parts from reference TRBV7-2 and TRBJ1-3): GAGVSQSPSNKVTEKGKDVELRCDPISGHTALYWYRQSLGQGLEFLIYFQGNSAPDKSGLPSDRFSAERTGGSVSTLTIQRTQQEDSAVYLCASSPYRSSGNTIYFGEGSWLTVV.

The chain links TRBV19 to TRBJ1-3; D unresolved. This CDR3 is built from 14 residues. V was clipped by 3 bases and J by 1 base, with 7 bases between them. The germline V gene has CDR1 LNHDA and CDR2 SQIVND (reference sequence). The CDR3 is CASSIKRSGNTIYF. CDR3 sequence (DNA): TGTGCCAGTAGTATCAAGCGGTCTGGAAACACCATATATTTT.

The genes are TRBV6-5 and TRBJ2-7, with 7 nucleotides matching TRBD2. The V gene end was trimmed by 2 bases and the J gene end by 3 bases; junction bases not matched to a gene: 10. CDR3 length: 16 residues. The germline gives CDR1 MNHEY, CDR2 SVGAGI. CDR3 sequence: CASSYIPVGTNYEQYF. The CDR3 coding sequence is TGTGCCAGCAGTTACATACCGGTCGGGACTAACTACGAGCAGTACTTC.